This T cell receptor beta chain was captured in a study of blood T cells in healthy people across ages (dated by TCRdb to about 2015). Context from the whole study: In model experiments, template switching captured roughly one uniquely barcoded TCR beta cDNA molecule for every two T cells. For two donors (one aged 18 to 30 and one aged 80 or older), the study analyzed two additional independent replicas of 1 million unique cDNA reads from the same blood draw. The study measured age-related changes in TCR beta repertoire diversity using deep sequencing normalized with unique cDNA molecular identifiers. Four age groups were formed from the donors: young (average approximately 15 years), middle-aged (approximately 40), aged (about 62) and long-lived (around 82). Results the study describes overall, beyond this receptor: Because profiling used bulk unsorted PBMCs, naive and antigen-experienced compartments could not be compared conclusively. Observed TCR beta diversity correlated strongly with the percentage of naive T cells measured by flow cytometry. Because donor CMV infection status was unknown, age-related changes in expanded clonotypes were potentially confounded. As age increased, observed TCR beta diversity per million T cells dropped in a roughly linear way, and a significant reduction was already evident by age 40. Total diversity estimates from one million sequenced T cells were considered lower bounds and underestimates. The long-lived group showed more naive CD4+ T cells, fewer expanded clones and increased TCR diversity than the aged group, suggesting age selection.

The library was prepared using 5' RACE. Sequencing took place on an Illumina HiSeq 2500. A second PCR of roughly 7 to 11 cycles was performed with a sample-barcoded 5' primer and a J-beta primer mix. Each TCR beta cDNA molecule received a unique molecular identifier from a template-switch 5' adaptor carrying 12 random nucleotides. At least 3 million CDR3-containing paired-end reads were obtained from each sample. All of the RNA was converted into first-strand cDNA using the Mint cDNA synthesis kit, with a TRBC-specific oligonucleotide serving as the primer. Following uracil-DNA glycosylase treatment, all cDNA underwent a first 18-cycle PCR with the universal primers M1SS and BC2_uni_R. In the original analysis: Normalization of each sample was performed by random selection of 1 million high-quality reads, each carrying a distinct molecular identifier. Reads with shared molecular identifiers were discarded instead of being binned into consensus sequences. MiTCR, with a Q25 quality threshold and the strictest error-elimination algorithm, was used for CDR3 identification, clonotype clustering and error correction. A nonparametric unseen species model with Euler transformation was used to estimate lower-bound total TCR beta diversity. The public reads were quality trimmed at Q25 with fastp and then assembled into clones with MiXCR by TCRdb, keeping productive beta chains. When rows share a CDR3 protein, they turn into one entry using the most common DNA and genes. The V and J calls and clone size are TCRdb's, not the authors'. The sample table records fewer than 650,000 distinct CDR3 sequences; about a quarter of these occur just once. Approximately 4% of the sample rests with the top ten.

The roughly 39 donors, aged about 6 to 100 years, were systemically healthy Caucasian individuals from Russia. Each donor gave about 10 milliliters of peripheral blood, drawn into EDTA-treated Vacutainer tubes. Ficoll-Paque density-gradient centrifugation was used to isolate PBMCs, with at least 7 million obtained per sample. Trizol reagent was used to extract total RNA from PBMCs, with at least 5 micrograms per sample. Naive CD45RAhigh/CD27high T cell percentages were measured by flow cytometry on a PBMC aliquot from every donor. The CDR3, from cysteine to phenylalanine, totals 15 residues. The CDR3 DNA has 45 bases and is translated from base 1. The germline V gene yields SGHVS for CDR1 and FQNEAQ for CDR2. Unmatched junction bases come to 7, with V trimmed by 6 bases and J by 3 bases. As to this clonotype: Its antigen has not been determined. There are no base qualities to consult, and no much larger clone falls within one base.

These data also formed part of another study, on T cells of mothers and their children. As described in the second report: The donors were nine systemically healthy Caucasian individuals, made up of three mothers and their six children. cDNA synthesis consumed the entire amount of extracted RNA, loaded at 1.5 ug RNA in each 15 ul reaction. In the second PCR, sample barcodes and 2-4 random nucleotides were introduced via the M1S primer. More than 9 million TCR beta CDR3 reads were obtained from each mother, and 2.5 million to 3.5 million reads were obtained from each child. Thymic selection shapes the output of TCR recombination in a similar way in related and unrelated pairs, and inherited differences have a minor effect. Normalized repertoire overlap was always slightly but never significantly higher in related than unrelated mother-child pairs. No persistent microchimeric T cell clones were detected, at a sensitivity of approximately 100 clones per million clonotypes. Deep NGS was used in the study to compare the TCR beta repertoires of mothers and children and to look for features that separate related mother-child pairs from unrelated individuals. The mean age was roughly 40 +/- 4 years for the mothers and 11 +/- 4 years for the children. After adapter ligation was performed with NEBNext reagents, the libraries were sequenced on an Illumina HiSeq 2000 with 100+100 nt paired-end reads. To prevent cross-contamination, the mother and child libraries were prepared one month apart and sequenced in separate runs. Between roughly 500,000 and 2,300,000 distinct TCR beta clonotypes were identified per donor. Naive TCR beta clonotypes were estimated from low-frequency clonotypes matched to each donor's FACS-determined naive share, without sorting.

Source material: blood. The sequence was collected from a boy under 10 years old in good health. The sequence links TRBV7-8 to TRBJ2-3; 9 junctional bases match TRBD1. The bases are TGTGCCAGCAGTGAGCTGGGACAGGGTACAGATACGCAGTATTTT. The translation is CASSELGQGTDTQYF.